What follows are 20 T cell receptor beta chains derived from one specimen sequenced in a study of T cell responses to AZD1222 COVID-19 vaccine. This table comes from immunoSEQ multiplex PCR, and its TCRdb copy is limited to in-frame clones, with some not included. The repertoire consists of 140,000 or so clones, with 88% occurring once and the leading ten covering around 3%. The specimen comprised peripheral blood, sampled 28 days after the second AZD1222 dose. The receptors stem from an adult who received the AZD1222 COVID-19 vaccine.

V is TRBV4-2 and J is TRBJ2-3; D ambiguous. Germline CDR1 is LGHNA and CDR2 is YNFKEQ. Trimming stripped 1 base from V and 0 bases from J, with 8 bases between. CDR3 length equals 15 residues. In DNA form, the CDR3 reads TGTGCCAGCAGCCAAGTAAGGAGTAGCACAGATACGCAGTATTTT. This translates into CASSQVRSSTDTQYF.

The chain couples TRBV5-6 to TRBJ1-2; TRBD1 might be the D (5 bases). The CDR3 totals 13 residues. Germline V lookup: CDR1 SGHDT, CDR2 YYEEEE. The V end was cut by 0 bases, the J end by 7 bases, with 10 bases between. Written as DNA, the CDR3 is TGTGCCAGCAGCTTGGTCCAGGGCGGTGGCTACACCTTC. Residues: CASSLVQGGGYTF.

The V gene is TRBV7-9, the J gene TRBJ1-3; no clear D gene. The CDR3 has 14 residues. V gave up 5 bases and J gave up 11 bases, with 19 bases separating them. Germline assignment: CDR1 SEHNR and CDR2 FQNEAQ (reference sequence). CDR3 in DNA: TGTGCCAGCAGCCCCCTCGCCCAGGTGCTGGCCATATATTTT. Amino acids: CASSPLAQVLAIYF.

This clone was counted once. This chain joins TRBV29-1 and TRBJ1-1; no clear D. The CDR3 sequence is 10 residues long. The germline V gene encodes CDR1 SQVTM and CDR2 ANQGSEA. V lost 4 bases to trimming and J lost 6 bases, with 6 bases between them. DNA for the CDR3: TGCAGCGTTGTGGTAGCTGAAGCTTTCTTT. This translates into CSVVVAEAFF.

The chain links TRBV6-5 to TRBJ2-2, with no clear D. The CDR3 contains 12 residues. Trimming took 2 bases from V and 8 from J, leaving 6 bases between them. Germline assignment: CDR1 MNHEY and CDR2 SVGAGI. The CDR3: CASSYKGGELFF. The CDR3 coding sequence is TGTGCCAGCAGTTACAAGGGAGGGGAGCTGTTTTTT.

Here the CDR3 DNA reads TGTGCCTGGACCCGTAACATAGGGTTCTATGGCTACACCTTC. As protein: CAWTRNIGFYGYTF. The chain joins TRBV30 to TRBJ1-2; D is unresolved. The CDR3 totals 14 residues. Germline-derived CDR1 and CDR2 are GTSNPN and SVGIG (reference sequence). The V gene lost 4 bases and the J gene lost 4 bases, with 16 bases spanning the gap.

The chain recombines TRBV20-1 with TRBJ2-2; D is uncertain. CDR1 and CDR2 (germline): DFQATT, SNEGSKA (reference sequence). Between the trimmed V and J ends, which lost 3 bases and 8 bases, there was a span of 13 bases. The CDR3 contains 13 residues. CDR3: CSASYATLGELFF. The CDR3, as DNA: TGCAGTGCTAGTTATGCGACCCTGGGGGAGCTGTTTTTT.

In this sample, this clone turned up a few times. V is TRBV4-2 and J is TRBJ2-3; a weak D match, TRBD1 (5 bases). V lost 5 bases and J 0 bases, leaving 12 bases between the germline ends. In germline, CDR1 is LGHNA, CDR2 YNFKEQ. This CDR3 is built from 15 residues. The CDR3 DNA reads as TGTGCCAGCAGCTACCCTTCAGGGAGCACAGATACGCAGTATTTT. Its translation is CASSYPSGSTDTQYF.

The CDR3 loop is CASSSFLPGGTQYF. CDR3 coding DNA: TGTGCCAGCAGCTCCTTTCTTCCGGGGGGCACGCAGTATTTT. The chain employs TRBV7-2 and TRBJ2-3, with D possibly TRBD2 on 7 matching bases. Trimming stripped 4 bases from V and 9 bases from J, with 17 bases between. Germline CDR1 and CDR2: SGHTA and FQGNSA. CDR3 length equals 14 residues.

V gene TRBV7-3 combines with J gene TRBJ1-1; TRBD1 matches at 7 bases. The V gene end was trimmed by 2 bases and the J gene end by 4 bases; junction bases not matched to a gene: 10. CDR3 length: 16 residues. Germline values: CDR1 SGHTA, CDR2 FQGTGA. The CDR3 spells CASSLGPDRPRTEAFF. CDR3 in DNA: TGTGCCAGCAGCTTAGGTCCGGACAGGCCGCGCACTGAAGCTTTCTTT.

V gene TRBV11-2 combines with J gene TRBJ1-5, with 11 bases matching TRBD1. Germline V CDR1 and CDR2: SGHAT, FQNNGV. The length of the CDR3 is 16 residues. After removal of 1 base from V and 7 bases from J, the junction contained 6 bases not matched to a gene. The CDR3 here is CASSLAGTGGYQPQHF. The DNA of the CDR3 is TGTGCCAGCAGCTTAGCCGGGACAGGGGGATACCAGCCCCAGCATTTT.

This clone was seen a few times. The rearrangement uses TRBV7-8 and TRBJ2-1, with TRBD1 matching 7 bases. This CDR3 is 16 amino acids long. Per germline, CDR1 SGHVS and CDR2 FQNEAQ. V lost 5 bases to trimming and J lost 0 bases; unmatched junction nucleotides: 7. Written as DNA, the CDR3 is TGTGCCAGCAGCACCCGACAGGGCCGCTCCTACAATGAGCAGTTCTTC. Translation gives CASSTRQGRSYNEQFF.

This chain links TRBV28 with TRBJ1-5, with D tentatively TRBD1 (5 bases). The CDR3 spans 13 residues. Germline CDR1 is MDHEN and CDR2 is SYDVKM. V gave up 7 bases and J gave up 9 bases, with 16 bases separating them. CDR3 region: CASIRGVSSPQHF. The CDR3 DNA is TGTGCCAGCATCCGAGGGGTCTCATCGCCCCAGCATTTT.

This clone has just one count. The J gene is TRBJ1-3, the V gene TRBV5-4, with 10 bases that match TRBD1. With V trimmed by 4 bases and J by 2 bases, 15 bases remained unmatched. The CDR3 is 19 residues long. Germline V gives CDR1 SGHNT, CDR2 YYREEE (reference sequence). The CDR3 reads CASSQRQGAFFNPGNTIYF. In nucleotides, the CDR3 is TGTGCCAGCAGCCAAAGACAGGGGGCCTTCTTTAATCCTGGAAACACCATATATTTT. The variable domain in full, with the rest retrieved from reference TRBV5-4 and TRBJ1-3, is ETGVTQSPTHLIKTRGQQVTLRCSSQSGHNTVSWYQQALGQGPQFIFQYYREEENGRGNFPPRFSGLQFPNYSSELNVNALELDDSALYLCASSQRQGAFFNPGNTIYFGEGSWLTVV.

The count of this clone is one. The chain is built from TRBV28 and TRBJ2-5; D is unresolved. CDR1 is MDHEN and CDR2 is SYDVKM in the germline V gene. The CDR3 runs to 17 residues. V lost 5 bases to trimming and J lost 2 bases, with 21 bases between them. Here the CDR3 reads CASSPYWFTEIQETQYF. CDR3 in DNA: TGTGCCAGCAGTCCATATTGGTTTACAGAAATACAAGAGACCCAGTACTTC.

V gene TRBV4-2 combines with J gene TRBJ2-3, with D uncertain. Trimming took 2 bases from V and 3 from J, leaving 18 bases between them. CDR3 size: 17 residues. Germline loops: CDR1 LGHNA, CDR2 YNFKEQ. The CDR3 spells CASSQPPGLGSTDTQYF. Here the CDR3 DNA reads TGTGCCAGCAGCCAACCCCCCGGGCTAGGATCTACAGATACGCAGTATTTT.

The J gene is TRBJ2-1, the V gene TRBV7-2; D is unclear. From germline, CDR1 is SGHTA and CDR2 FQGNSA. The CDR3 has 14 residues. V lost 1 base, J lost 5 bases, and 9 bases lay in between. CDR3 coding DNA: TGTGCCAGCAGCTTAGGGGCGGCAAACAATGAGCAGTTCTTC. Translating it yields CASSLGAANNEQFF.

The genes are TRBV5-6 and TRBJ1-1; D remains unclear. Germline V gene data show CDR1 as SGHDT and CDR2 as YYEEEE. The CDR3 runs 13 residues. V was cut by 0 bases and J by 1 base, with 4 bases left in between. This chain's CDR3 is CASSLAGNTEAFF. The CDR3 DNA sequence: TGTGCCAGCAGCTTGGCCGGGAACACTGAAGCTTTCTTT.

The sample holds one count of this clone. The V and J genes are TRBV19 and TRBJ2-7; TRBD2 matches 7 bases. Germline CDR1 and CDR2: LNHDA and SQIVND (reference sequence). This CDR3 has 14 amino acids. V shed 3 bases and J 3 bases; nucleotides not matched to a gene: 5. CDR3 sequence: CASSMTLADYEQYF. The CDR3 DNA follows: TGTGCCAGTAGTATGACGCTAGCGGACTACGAGCAGTACTTC.

This sequence joins TRBV7-3 and TRBJ2-2, with 8 positions matching TRBD2. The CDR3 sequence is 14 residues long. V gave up 5 bases and J gave up 6 bases; unmatched junction bases: 5. The germline CDR1 and CDR2 sequences are SGHTA and FQGTGA. The CDR3, as DNA: TGTGCCAGCAGCACCGGGACTAGAGCCGGGGAGCTGTTTTTT. It is translated as CASSTGTRAGELFF.